These 9 T cell receptor beta chains were sequenced from one sample in a study of regulatory T cells in long-lasting Graves disease. Arm-PCR of CDR3 regions with iRepertoire HTBI primers generated TCR beta libraries. TCRdb independently ran MiXCR on the multiplex PCR reads; one entry per CDR3 protein. The sample lists about 310,000 distinct CDR3 sequences, around 21% occurring once. Time point defined: persistent/refractory GD, antithyroid drugs over 5 years with positive TRAb. The TCR library used RNA extracted from PBMCs. This sample comprised peripheral blood mononuclear cells (PBMCs), obtained when the disease was refractory, from a patient treated with antithyroid drugs. These receptors originate from a female donor with Graves disease.

The chain employs TRBV11-2 and TRBJ2-5, with D unclear. CDR1 is SGHAT, CDR2 FQNNGV, per germline. The CDR3 runs 15 residues. The V gene lost 2 bases and the J gene lost 7 bases, with 17 bases spanning the gap. This CDR3 reads CASSLTLGAVLTQYF. Written as DNA, the CDR3 is TGTGCCAGCAGCTTAACGCTGGGCGCAGTTTTGACCCAGTACTTC.

Note on this clonotype: A much larger clone differs from this one at a single base, so this may be a read error. J is TRBJ2-7 and V is TRBV6-1, with D tentatively TRBD2 (5 bases). V was clipped by 1 base and J by 3 bases, with 13 bases between them. Looked up from germline, CDR1 is MNHNS and CDR2 is SASEGT. This CDR3 has 15 residues. CDR3 bases: TGTGCCAGCAGTGAAGTAGCTAGCAGGAACTACGAGCAGTACTTC. This sequence encodes CASSEVASRNYEQYF.

This clonotype was seen at least ten times. The chain has TRBV7-2 and TRBJ1-2; TRBD1 is a possible D gene (6 bases). V gave up 5 bases and J gave up 3 bases, with 16 bases separating them. The germline gives CDR1 SGHTA, CDR2 FQGNSA. CDR3 length equals 15 residues. The chain's CDR3 is CASSLPSDRHYGYTF. CDR3 DNA: TGTGCCAGCAGCCTACCCTCCGACAGGCACTATGGCTACACCTTC.

This clonotype was found many times. The chain couples TRBV6-1 to TRBJ2-7, with 10 bases aligning to TRBD2. Trimming cost V 5 bases and J 5 bases; bases outside gene matches: 6. From germline, CDR1 is MNHNS and CDR2 SASEGT. The CDR3 has 14 amino acids. The DNA of the CDR3 is TGTGCCAGCAGTCCAAGCGGGAGGGCCCACGAGCAGTACTTC. Protein sequence: CASSPSGRAHEQYF.

The chain uses TRBV6-2 or TRBV6-3 and TRBJ1-6; D is undetermined. There are 17 residues in the CDR3. Germline CDR1 is MNHEY and CDR2 is SVGEGT. Trimming shortened V by 4 bases and J by 0 bases, and 13 bases separated the two germline ends. The CDR3 region has the DNA TGTGCCAGCAGTTGGACGGTATCTAGCTCCTATAATTCACCCCTCCACTTT. It encodes CASSWTVSSSYNSPLHF.

As for this clonotype: A much larger clone differs by one base, so this may be a read error. V is TRBV5-5 and J is TRBJ1-5; TRBD1 might be the D (5 bases). The CDR3 covers 14 residues. Germline V gene data show CDR1 as SGHKS and CDR2 as YYEKEE (reference sequence). CDR3 DNA: TGTGCCAGAAGCTTGTGGGGGTCTCCGCAACCCCAGCATTTT. Amino acid sequence: CARSLWGSPQPQHF.

This clonotype came up a few times. This sequence joins TRBV7-2 and TRBJ2-2; TRBD2 aligns across 8 bases. V shed 5 bases, J shed 4 bases, and the junction held 6 bases outside the gene matches. Germline CDR1 is SGHTA and CDR2 is FQGNSA. The CDR3 loop spans 15 amino acids. This CDR3 reads CASSPMGLVTGELFF. The CDR3 DNA is TGTGCCAGCAGCCCTATGGGACTAGTCACCGGGGAGCTGTTTTTT.

The J gene is TRBJ2-5, the V gene TRBV7-9; 8 positions agree with TRBD1. CDR3 length: 16 amino acids. Germline CDR1 and CDR2: SEHNR and FQNEAQ (reference sequence). V gave up 6 bases and J gave up 2 bases; unmatched junction bases: 11. This chain's CDR3 is CASREGTGGFQETQYF. The CDR3 nucleotides are TGTGCCAGCAGAGAAGGAACAGGGGGATTTCAAGAGACCCAGTACTTC.

This clonotype was detected ten times or more. V usage is TRBV11-1 and J usage is TRBJ2-5, with D unresolved. V dropped 1 base and J dropped 5 bases, with 14 bases sitting between them. This CDR3 has 15 residues. From germline, CDR1 is SGHAT and CDR2 FQDESV (reference sequence). CDR3 in DNA: TGTGCCAGCAGCTTAGGCCCAGCCATAGAGGAGACCCAGTACTTC. This gives the protein CASSLGPAIEETQYF.